This T cell receptor beta chain was sequenced during a study of T cell responses to AZD1222 COVID-19 vaccine. Whole-study context: Pooled in the analysis were second doses at about 4 or about 12 weeks.

The V gene's germline CDR1 is MNHEY and CDR2 SVGAGI. Deletions cut 4 bases from V and 14 bases from J, with 14 bases between. The CDR3 consists of 12 residues. Data came from immunoSEQ multiplex PCR; TCRdb stores just in-frame clones and leaves some out. The repertoire holds about 180,000 clones, with approximately 86% as singletons. The V gene is TRBV6-5, the J gene TRBJ1-4; TRBD1 might be the D (6 bases). Material: peripheral blood, obtained on day 0 of AZD1222 vaccination. This TCR was sampled from an adult in good health. CDR3 residues: CASSSQGGSLFF. CDR3 sequence (DNA): TGTGCCAGCAGTTCACAGGGCGGTTCCCTGTTTTTT.